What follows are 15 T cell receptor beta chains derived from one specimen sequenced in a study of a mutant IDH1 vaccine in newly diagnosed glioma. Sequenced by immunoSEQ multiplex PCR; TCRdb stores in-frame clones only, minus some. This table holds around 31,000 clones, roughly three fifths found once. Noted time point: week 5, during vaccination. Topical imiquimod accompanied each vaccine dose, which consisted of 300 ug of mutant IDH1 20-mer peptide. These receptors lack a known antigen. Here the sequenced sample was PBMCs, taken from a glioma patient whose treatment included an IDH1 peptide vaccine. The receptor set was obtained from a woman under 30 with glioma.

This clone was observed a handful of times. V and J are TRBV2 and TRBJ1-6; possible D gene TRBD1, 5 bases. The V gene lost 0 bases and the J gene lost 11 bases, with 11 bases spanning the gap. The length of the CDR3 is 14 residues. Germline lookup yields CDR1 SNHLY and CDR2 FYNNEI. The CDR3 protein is CASSEAEGPTPLHF. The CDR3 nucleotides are TGTGCCAGCAGTGAAGCGGAGGGGCCAACACCCCTCCACTTT.

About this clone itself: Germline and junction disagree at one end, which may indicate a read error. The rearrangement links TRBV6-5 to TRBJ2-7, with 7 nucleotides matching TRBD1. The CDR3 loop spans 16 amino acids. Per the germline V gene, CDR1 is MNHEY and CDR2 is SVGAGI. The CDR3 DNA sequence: TGTGCCAGCACTTACCAGGGGGAATTGGCGTCCTACGAGCAGTACTTC. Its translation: CASTYQGELASYEQYF.

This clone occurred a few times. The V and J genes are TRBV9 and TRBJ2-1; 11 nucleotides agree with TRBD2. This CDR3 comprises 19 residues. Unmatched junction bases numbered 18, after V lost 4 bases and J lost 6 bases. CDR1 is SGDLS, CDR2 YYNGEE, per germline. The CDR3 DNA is TGTGCCAGCAGCAGGATAACTAGCGGGGGACCCCCCGACGTCAATGAGCAGTTCTTC. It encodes CASSRITSGGPPDVNEQFF. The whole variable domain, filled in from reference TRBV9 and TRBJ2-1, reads DSGVTQTPKHLITATGQRVTLRCSPRSGDLSVYWYQQSLDQGLQFLIQYYNGEERAKGNILERFSAQQFPDLHSELNLSSLELGDSALYFCASSRITSGGPPDVNEQFFGPGTRLTVL.

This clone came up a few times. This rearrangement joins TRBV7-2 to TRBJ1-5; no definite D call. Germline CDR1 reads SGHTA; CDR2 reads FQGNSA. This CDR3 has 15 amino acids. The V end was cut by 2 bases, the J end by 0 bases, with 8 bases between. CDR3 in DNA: TGTGCCAGCAGCTTAATGCCCAATAGCAATCAGCCCCAGCATTTT. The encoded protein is CASSLMPNSNQPQHF.

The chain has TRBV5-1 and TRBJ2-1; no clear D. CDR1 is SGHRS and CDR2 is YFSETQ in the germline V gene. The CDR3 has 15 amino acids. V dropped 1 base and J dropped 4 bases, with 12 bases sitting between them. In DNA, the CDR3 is TGCGCCAGCAGCTTGTCCGAAGCCGCTTACAATGAGCAGTTCTTC. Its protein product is CASSLSEAAYNEQFF.

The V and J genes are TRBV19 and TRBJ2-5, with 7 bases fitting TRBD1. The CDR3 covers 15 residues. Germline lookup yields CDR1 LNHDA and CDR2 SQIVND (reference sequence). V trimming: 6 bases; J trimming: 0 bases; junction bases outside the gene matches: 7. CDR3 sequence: CASRRTGAYQETQYF. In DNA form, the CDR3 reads TGTGCCAGTAGGAGGACAGGAGCGTACCAAGAGACCCAGTACTTC.

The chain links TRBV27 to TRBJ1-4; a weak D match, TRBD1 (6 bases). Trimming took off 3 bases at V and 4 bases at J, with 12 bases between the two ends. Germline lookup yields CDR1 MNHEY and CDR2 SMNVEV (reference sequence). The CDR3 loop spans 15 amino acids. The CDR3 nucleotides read TGTGCCAGCAGTTTGGACAGTAGTTATAATGAAAAACTGTTTTTT. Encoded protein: CASSLDSSYNEKLFF.

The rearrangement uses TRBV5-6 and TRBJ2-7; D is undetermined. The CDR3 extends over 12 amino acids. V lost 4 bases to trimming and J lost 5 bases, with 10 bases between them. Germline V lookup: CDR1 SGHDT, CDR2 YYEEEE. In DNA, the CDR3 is TGTGCCAGCAGCCGAGGTACTAACGAGCAGTACTTC. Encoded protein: CASSRGTNEQYF.

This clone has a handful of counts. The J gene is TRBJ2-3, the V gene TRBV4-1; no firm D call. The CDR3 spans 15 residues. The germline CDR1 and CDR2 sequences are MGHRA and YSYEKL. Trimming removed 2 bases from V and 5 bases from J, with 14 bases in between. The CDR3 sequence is CASSQTPRTVDTQYF. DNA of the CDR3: TGCGCCAGCAGCCAAACGCCGCGAACCGTAGATACGCAGTATTTT.

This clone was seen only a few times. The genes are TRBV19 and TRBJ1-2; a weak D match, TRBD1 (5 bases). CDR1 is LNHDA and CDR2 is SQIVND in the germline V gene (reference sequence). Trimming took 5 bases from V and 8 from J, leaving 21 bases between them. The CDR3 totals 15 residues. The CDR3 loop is CASSPLGQILRGYTF. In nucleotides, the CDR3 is TGTGCCAGTAGTCCCCTAGGACAAATCCTAAGGGGCTACACCTTC.

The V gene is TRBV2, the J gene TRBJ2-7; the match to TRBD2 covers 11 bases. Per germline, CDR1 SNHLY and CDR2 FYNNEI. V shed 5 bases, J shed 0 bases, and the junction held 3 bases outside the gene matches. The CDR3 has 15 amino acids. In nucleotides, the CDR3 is TGTGCCAGCAGTTTAACTAGCGGGAGCTCCTACGAGCAGTACTTC. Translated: CASSLTSGSSYEQYF.

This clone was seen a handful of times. CDR3 bases: TGTGCCAGCTCACCAAGTATACAGGGAGTTAACTATGGCTACACCTTC. Translated: CASSPSIQGVNYGYTF. The chain employs TRBV18 and TRBJ1-2; tentative D call: TRBD1 (6 bases). CDR1 KGHSH and CDR2 LQKENI come from the germline V gene. The CDR3 loop spans 16 amino acids. The ends were cut back, 2 bases at V and 1 base at J, with 14 bases in the middle.

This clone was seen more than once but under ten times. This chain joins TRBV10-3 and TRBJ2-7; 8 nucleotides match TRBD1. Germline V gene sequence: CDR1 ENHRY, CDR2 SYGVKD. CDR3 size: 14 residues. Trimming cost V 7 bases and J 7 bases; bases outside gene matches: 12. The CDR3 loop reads CAINDDRGAGEQYF. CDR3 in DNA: TGTGCCATCAATGATGACAGGGGAGCCGGGGAGCAGTACTTC.

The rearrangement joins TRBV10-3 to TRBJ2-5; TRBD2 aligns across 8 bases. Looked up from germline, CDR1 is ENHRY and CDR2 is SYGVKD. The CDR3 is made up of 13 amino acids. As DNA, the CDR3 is TGTGCGGTCGGGGGGGGGCCCCAAGAGACCCAGTACTTC. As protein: CAVGGGPQETQYF.

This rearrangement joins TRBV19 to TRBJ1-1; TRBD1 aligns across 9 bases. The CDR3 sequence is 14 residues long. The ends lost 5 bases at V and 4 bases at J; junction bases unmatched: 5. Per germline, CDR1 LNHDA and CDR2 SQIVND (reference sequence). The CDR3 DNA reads TGTGCCAGTAGTGTACAGGGGGCTCGCACTGAAGCTTTCTTT. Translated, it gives CASSVQGARTEAFF.